This T cell receptor (beta chain) comes out of a study of human T cells and chemical hapten exposure. This sample's time point: healthy volunteer bleed at 2 weeks. The authors' total RNA extraction used unfractionated whole blood. This clonotype has only a few counts. Separate cDNA molecules received unique molecular identifiers, which the library attached to them. In the original workflow: Sequenced samples showed a median of 95,638 TCRs each, with counts running from around 24,000 to 710,000. TCRdb analysed the RACE reads with MiXCR anew, one entry per CDR3 protein. V and J calls and clone size were set by TCRdb, not the authors. The table shows some 50,000 distinct CDR3 sequences, with 3.5% to 4.5% occurring only once. CDR1 is SGDLS, CDR2 YYNGEE, per germline. This CDR3 contains 15 residues. The ends lost 3 bases at V and 7 bases at J; junction bases unmatched: 7.

The V and J genes are TRBV9 and TRBJ2-1; 10 bases align to TRBD1. What was sequenced was whole blood. This sequence originates from a human donor in good health. Some clones in this sample may be carry-over from other donors' samples. CDR3: CASSARPGQGNEQFF. The CDR3 nucleotides are TGTGCCAGCAGCGCGAGACCGGGACAGGGGAATGAGCAGTTCTTC.